These 16 T cell receptor beta chains share one sample of origin, sequenced in a study of shared clonotypes between healthy human individuals. Libraries were prepared by immunoSEQ multiplex PCR; TCRdb keeps only in-frame clonotypes and omits some of them. The repertoire holds more than 500,000 clones, with 90% to 96% as singletons. The sequenced sample consisted of naive CD4+ T cells sorted from blood. Subset reported: CD45RA+ positively selected. The receptors here all came from a woman in her 30s in good health.

The rearrangement links TRBV4-2 to TRBJ2-2; TRBD2 matches at 10 bases. V shed 1 base and J 5 bases; nucleotides not matched to a gene: 1. The length of the CDR3 is 15 residues. Germline assignment: CDR1 LGHNA and CDR2 YNFKEQ. CDR3 region: CASSQALAGTGELFF. CDR3 sequence (DNA): TGTGCCAGCAGCCAAGCACTAGCGGGAACCGGGGAGCTGTTTTTT.

The chain joins TRBV18 to TRBJ2-7; 14 bases agree with TRBD2. The CDR3 length is 17 residues. Germline V CDR1 and CDR2: KGHSH, LQKENI. Trimming removed 3 bases from V and 4 bases from J; junction bases left unmatched: 8. The CDR3 DNA sequence: TGTGCCAGCTCACCTAAAGAGACTAGCGGGAGGGTATACGAGCAGTACTTC. Translated: CASSPKETSGRVYEQYF.

This chain joins TRBV5-1 and TRBJ1-2; no clear D. CDR3 length equals 13 residues. Germline lookup yields CDR1 SGHRS and CDR2 YFSETQ. Trimming removed 3 bases at V and 4 bases at J, with 10 bases between. CDR3 coding DNA: TGCGCCAGCAGCTCGGAGGGTACCTATGGCTACACCTTC. Its protein product is CASSSEGTYGYTF.

The chain employs TRBV7-9 and TRBJ2-2; D is uncertain. V shed 2 bases and J shed 3 bases, with 10 bases lying between them. Per the germline V gene, CDR1 is SEHNR and CDR2 is FQNEAQ (reference sequence). This CDR3 comprises 15 residues. The DNA for the CDR3 is TGTGCCAGCAGCTTAAAGGAGTATGACACCGGGGAGCTGTTTTTT. Amino acids: CASSLKEYDTGELFF. Full variable domain (rest looked up from reference TRBV7-9 and TRBJ2-2): DTGVSQNPRHKITKRGQNVTFRCDPISEHNRLYWYRQTLGQGPEFLTYFQNEAQLEKSRLLSDRFSAERPKGSFSTLEIQRTEQGDSAMYLCASSLKEYDTGELFFGEGSRLTVL.

This chain joins TRBV5-1 and TRBJ2-7, with 11 positions matching TRBD2. The CDR3 totals 15 residues. Trimming removed 4 bases from V and 4 bases from J; junction bases left unmatched: 7. CDR1 is SGHRS, CDR2 YFSETQ, per germline. The CDR3 region is CASSITSGSTYEQYF. Written as DNA, the CDR3 is TGCGCCAGCAGCATAACTAGCGGGAGTACTTACGAGCAGTACTTC.

The chain employs TRBV14 and TRBJ2-4, with 16 positions matching TRBD2. The CDR3 length is 20 residues. CDR1 SGHDN and CDR2 FVKESK come from the germline V gene. The V gene end was trimmed by 0 bases and the J gene end by 0 bases; junction bases not matched to a gene: 5. Here the CDR3 DNA reads TGTGCCAGCAGCCAAGAAACGGGACTAGCGGGGGGGCTAGCCAAAAACATTCAGTACTTC. This encodes CASSQETGLAGGLAKNIQYF.

This chain joins TRBV4-1 and TRBJ2-7; 7 nucleotides align to TRBD1. The trim removed 2 bases at V and 3 bases at J, leaving 1 base unmatched. The CDR3 is made up of 13 amino acids. The germline CDR1 and CDR2 sequences are MGHRA and YSYEKL. CDR3 DNA: TGCGCCAGCAGCCAACAGGGGGTCTACGAGCAGTACTTC. Its protein product is CASSQQGVYEQYF.

This chain connects TRBV19 to TRBJ2-3, with 7 bases matching TRBD2. J lost 0 bases, V lost 8 bases, and 8 bases had no gene match. CDR1 and CDR2 (germline): LNHDA, SQIVND (reference sequence). CDR3 size: 15 residues. For the CDR3, the DNA is TGTGCCAGTCCGACCAGGCGGGGGAGCACAGATACGCAGTATTTT. It codes for CASPTRRGSTDTQYF.

The chain combines TRBV6-1 with TRBJ1-1; 7 bases line up with TRBD1. There are 14 residues in the CDR3. V lost 11 bases and J lost 5; bases outside the gene matches: 14. Germline V CDR1 and CDR2: MNHNS, SASEGT. DNA for the CDR3: TGTGCCTCGAACAGGGGCCCAGAGGGAACTGAAGCTTTCTTT. Residues: CASNRGPEGTEAFF.

The genes are TRBV5-1 and TRBJ1-2, with 8 bases lining up with TRBD1. The V gene end was trimmed by 4 bases and the J gene end by 2 bases; junction bases not matched to a gene: 4. This CDR3 has 14 amino acids. Germline V gene sequence: CDR1 SGHRS, CDR2 YFSETQ. This CDR3 reads CASSPGQANYGYTF. The DNA for the CDR3 is TGCGCCAGCAGCCCGGGACAGGCGAACTATGGCTACACCTTC.

The chain links TRBV5-6 to TRBJ1-4; the D gene is possibly TRBD1 (5 bases). Trimming shortened V by 4 bases and J by 5 bases, and 18 bases separated the two germline ends. The V gene's germline CDR1 is SGHDT and CDR2 YYEEEE. The CDR3 runs 16 residues. CDR3 DNA sequence: TGTGCCAGCAGCCCCCTTTTTGGAGGGGAGAATGAAAAACTGTTTTTT. Translating it yields CASSPLFGGENEKLFF.

This rearrangement joins TRBV9 to TRBJ2-1, with 8 bases aligning to TRBD2. CDR1 is SGDLS and CDR2 is YYNGEE in the germline V gene. The CDR3 contains 18 residues. The V segment lost 3 bases and the J segment 0 bases; nucleotides outside the gene matches: 11. CDR3 sequence (DNA): TGTGCCAGCAGCGGGAGAGGCACCAGCGGGAGCTCCTACAATGAGCAGTTCTTC. As protein: CASSGRGTSGSSYNEQFF. Drawing the rest from reference TRBV9 and TRBJ2-1, the complete variable domain is DSGVTQTPKHLITATGQRVTLRCSPRSGDLSVYWYQQSLDQGLQFLIQYYNGEERAKGNILERFSAQQFPDLHSELNLSSLELGDSALYFCASSGRGTSGSSYNEQFFGPGTRLTVL.

The rearrangement links TRBV2 to TRBJ1-3; 8 bases are a match to TRBD1. V lost 6 bases and J lost 7; bases outside the gene matches: 8. Germline CDR1 reads SNHLY; CDR2 reads FYNNEI. There are 14 residues in the CDR3. CDR3 in DNA: TGTGCCAGCAGACGGACAGGGCAGGGGAACACCATATATTTT. Translating it yields CASRRTGQGNTIYF.

The chain combines TRBV10-1 with TRBJ2-5, with D perhaps given as TRBD1 or TRBD2 (6 bases each). The ends were cut back, 5 bases at V and 2 bases at J, with 9 bases in the middle. This CDR3 contains 13 residues. Looked up from germline, CDR1 is WNHNN and CDR2 is SYGVQD (reference sequence). Here the CDR3 DNA reads TGCGCCAGCAGTCGGGGGCGACAAGAGACCCAGTACTTC. Protein sequence: CASSRGRQETQYF.

The chain couples TRBV5-1 to TRBJ2-3, with D perhaps assigned TRBD1 or TRBD2 (6 bases each). Between the trimmed V and J ends, which lost 4 bases and 2 bases, there was a span of 14 bases. This CDR3 has 15 residues. Germline values: CDR1 SGHRS, CDR2 YFSETQ. The CDR3 reads CASSERGDSTDTQYF. CDR3 bases: TGCGCCAGCAGCGAAAGGGGGGACTCCACAGATACGCAGTATTTT.

The genes are TRBV10-2 and TRBJ1-3; D is unclear. Deletions cut 3 bases from V and 0 bases from J, with 6 bases between. The length of the CDR3 is 14 residues. Germline CDR1 reads WSHSY; CDR2 reads SAAADI. As DNA, the CDR3 is TGCGCCAGCAGTGATAGGATCTCTGGAAACACCATATATTTT. Translation gives CASSDRISGNTIYF.